The clone carrying this T cell receptor (beta chain) occurred many times. Its antigen is undetermined. These data come from a study of T cell repertoires in cytomegalovirus infection. Across the whole study: CMV infection together with matching HLA type was indicated by public TCR beta signatures. Findings and limits, study-wide: Dominating the ex vivo response were TCR beta clonotypes that were CMV-specific and HLA-C-restricted.

TCRdb independently ran MiXCR on the reads; one entry per CDR3 protein. The sample includes about 37,000 distinct CDR3 sequences, less than 60% of them seen just once. The germline gives CDR1 MDHEN, CDR2 SYDVKM. Trimming at V came to 3 bases and at J to 2 bases, leaving 12 bases not matched to a gene. This CDR3 spans 18 amino acids. This specimen consisted of CD8+ T cells from cultured PBMCs, obtained from culture after CMV antigen stimulation. The genes are TRBV28 and TRBJ2-1, with 8 nucleotides matching TRBD1. This clonotype was obtained from a human donor in good health (CMV status not recorded). Some clones in this sample may be carry-over from other donors' samples. The CDR3 region is CASSFLLSGTGTYNEQFF. The CDR3 DNA is TGTGCCAGCAGTTTCCTACTCTCTGGGACAGGTACCTACAATGAGCAGTTCTTC.